One sample yielded the 6 T cell receptor beta chains listed below, sequenced in a study of siplizumab effects on memory and regulatory T cells. Sequenced by immunoSEQ multiplex PCR; TCRdb stores in-frame clones only, minus some. This sample has about 120,000 clones, with about 94% found just once. Sequenced: non-Treg CD4+ T cells sorted from blood. These receptor sequences come from a human donor in good health.

The rearrangement uses TRBV18 and TRBJ1-1; 8 bases are shared with TRBD1. The CDR3 has 15 residues. The V and J ends lost 6 bases and 1 base, in that order; junction bases with no gene match: 7. Looked up from germline, CDR1 is KGHSH and CDR2 is LQKENI. CDR3 sequence (DNA): TGTGCCAGCTCCCAGGGGGCTGGGACGAACACTGAAGCTTTCTTT. Its protein is CASSQGAGTNTEAFF.

J is TRBJ2-2 and V is TRBV19; 8 bases map to TRBD2. The V gene end was trimmed by 1 base and the J gene end by 3 bases; junction bases not matched to a gene: 4. Germline V lookup: CDR1 LNHDA, CDR2 SQIVND (reference sequence). The length of the CDR3 is 16 residues. CDR3 DNA sequence: TGTGCCAGTAGTATAGCCAGCGGGAGTTACACCGGGGAGCTGTTTTTT. The encoded protein is CASSIASGSYTGELFF.

The rearrangement joins TRBV18 to TRBJ1-1; D is perhaps TRBD1 (6 bases). Germline CDR1 KGHSH, CDR2 LQKENI. V lost 4 bases to trimming and J lost 1 base, with 16 bases between them. This CDR3 is 16 amino acids long. CDR3 coding DNA: TGTGCCAGCTCACGAGTTTACAGGGATCCGAACACTGAAGCTTTCTTT. This codes for CASSRVYRDPNTEAFF.

This clone was seen only once. The chain couples TRBV5-5 to TRBJ1-1; D is possibly TRBD1 (5 bases). The CDR3 is 17 amino acids. Trimming cost V 3 bases and J 0 bases, with 18 bases left between them. Germline V gene sequence: CDR1 SGHKS, CDR2 YYEKEE (reference sequence). CDR3 loop: CASSWGTAFPMNTEAFF. DNA for the CDR3: TGTGCCAGCAGCTGGGGGACCGCCTTTCCCATGAACACTGAAGCTTTCTTT.

V gene TRBV7-2 combines with J gene TRBJ2-2; D not resolved. Germline loops: CDR1 SGHTA, CDR2 FQGNSA. This CDR3 contains 14 residues. The ends were cut back, 4 bases at V and 1 base at J, with 7 bases in the middle. The CDR3 sequence is CASSSLRNTGELFF. CDR3 sequence (DNA): TGTGCCAGCAGCTCCCTTCGGAACACCGGGGAGCTGTTTTTT.

The genes are TRBV7-2 and TRBJ2-1; 12 bases fit TRBD2. After removal of 1 base from V and 15 bases from J, the junction contained 7 bases not matched to a gene. Looked up from germline, CDR1 is SGHTA and CDR2 is FQGNSA. This CDR3 spans 14 amino acids. In nucleotides, the CDR3 is TGTGCCAGCAGCTTAGGGGCTAGCGGGGGGGCATGGTTCTTC. This gives the protein CASSLGASGGAWFF.